This T cell receptor (beta chain) was documented in a study of technical replicates of blood from a handful of donors. Data came from immunoSEQ multiplex PCR; TCRdb stores just in-frame clones and leaves some out. The sample gives 45,000 to 60,000 clones, approximately 95% of which show up once; less than 3.5% is in the top ten. CDR1 SGHDN and CDR2 FVKESK come from the germline V gene. The CDR3 is 15 residues long. The J segment lost 8 bases and the V segment lost 4 bases, leaving 5 bases of the junction unmatched. Sequenced sample: PBMCs. The chain links TRBV14 to TRBJ2-1; 13 bases line up with TRBD2. The clonotype originates from a human donor in good health. Some clones in this sample may be carry-over from other donors' samples. The CDR3 protein is CASSLTSGRAHEQFF. For the CDR3, the DNA is TGTGCCAGCAGCCTTACTAGCGGGAGGGCCCATGAGCAGTTCTTC.